This TCR beta chain originates from a study of molecular identifiers for immune sequencing clone quantification. Across the whole study: Naive CD8 cell RNA, from around 20,000 or 99,000 cells, was split five ways in replicates, with four sequenced. Study-level findings and limits: Sizes of clones that are highly expanded could be underestimated (if identical TCR molecules share a barcode). Beyond 20 RNA copies, clones held over 98% of effector molecules, compared with under 1% in naive cells.

Using its own MiXCR run on the PCR reads, TCRdb lists one record per CDR3 protein. The sample comprises hundreds of thousands of distinct CDR3 sequences, less than 30% of which are singletons, and about 0.78% rests with the top ten. Points on this clonotype: Antigen specificity is unknown. A much bigger clone sits one base away, suggesting this may be a read error.

The CDR3 is made up of 15 amino acids. Germline V gives CDR1 LGHNA, CDR2 YSLEER. The source material was naive CD8+ T cells from blood, with Jurkat cell RNA spiked in. Subset described: FACS-sorted CD8+CD4-CCR7+CD45RA+ naive T cells. This receptor was obtained from a human donor in good health. Some libraries in this study had Jurkat cell RNA spiked in. The chain has TRBV4-3 and TRBJ1-2; D is possibly TRBD1 (5 bases). CDR3 region: CASSQYRDGNYDYTF. The CDR3 DNA reads as TGCGCCAGCAGCCAGTACCGGGACGGTAACTATGACTACACCTTC.